This T cell receptor (beta chain) came from a study of PD-1 blockade in classical Hodgkin lymphoma. Note on this clone: Its antigen remains unknown.

V dropped 3 bases and J dropped 5 bases, with 8 bases sitting between them. CDR3 length: 12 residues. Germline V gene data show CDR1 as SEHNR and CDR2 as FQNEAQ (reference sequence). Study outcomes and limitations: Nivolumab initiation under 1 year post-ASCT meant exclusion.

This sample's time point: cycle 4 day 1 (C4D1), after more than five weeks of nivolumab. All patients relapsed after autologous stem cell transplantation, and brentuximab vedotin exposure varied. The assay was immunoSEQ multiplex PCR, and TCRdb's table has in-frame clones only and misses some. The sample includes 20,000 to 25,000 clones, roughly 77% of them seen just once. The material sequenced was peripheral blood mononuclear cells (PBMCs), taken before the fourth cycle of nivolumab. The sequence was obtained from a human donor with classical Hodgkin lymphoma. The V call is TRBV7-9, the J call TRBJ2-7, with D hard to call. The CDR3 loop is CASSFLGHEQYF. The CDR3, as DNA: TGTGCCAGCAGCTTTCTTGGCCACGAGCAGTACTTC. Together with reference TRBV7-9 and TRBJ2-7, the CDR3 gives the full variable domain: DTGVSQNPRHKITKRGQNVTFRCDPISEHNRLYWYRQTLGQGPEFLTYFQNEAQLEKSRLLSDRFSAERPKGSFSTLEIQRTEQGDSAMYLCASSFLGHEQYFGPGTRLTVT.